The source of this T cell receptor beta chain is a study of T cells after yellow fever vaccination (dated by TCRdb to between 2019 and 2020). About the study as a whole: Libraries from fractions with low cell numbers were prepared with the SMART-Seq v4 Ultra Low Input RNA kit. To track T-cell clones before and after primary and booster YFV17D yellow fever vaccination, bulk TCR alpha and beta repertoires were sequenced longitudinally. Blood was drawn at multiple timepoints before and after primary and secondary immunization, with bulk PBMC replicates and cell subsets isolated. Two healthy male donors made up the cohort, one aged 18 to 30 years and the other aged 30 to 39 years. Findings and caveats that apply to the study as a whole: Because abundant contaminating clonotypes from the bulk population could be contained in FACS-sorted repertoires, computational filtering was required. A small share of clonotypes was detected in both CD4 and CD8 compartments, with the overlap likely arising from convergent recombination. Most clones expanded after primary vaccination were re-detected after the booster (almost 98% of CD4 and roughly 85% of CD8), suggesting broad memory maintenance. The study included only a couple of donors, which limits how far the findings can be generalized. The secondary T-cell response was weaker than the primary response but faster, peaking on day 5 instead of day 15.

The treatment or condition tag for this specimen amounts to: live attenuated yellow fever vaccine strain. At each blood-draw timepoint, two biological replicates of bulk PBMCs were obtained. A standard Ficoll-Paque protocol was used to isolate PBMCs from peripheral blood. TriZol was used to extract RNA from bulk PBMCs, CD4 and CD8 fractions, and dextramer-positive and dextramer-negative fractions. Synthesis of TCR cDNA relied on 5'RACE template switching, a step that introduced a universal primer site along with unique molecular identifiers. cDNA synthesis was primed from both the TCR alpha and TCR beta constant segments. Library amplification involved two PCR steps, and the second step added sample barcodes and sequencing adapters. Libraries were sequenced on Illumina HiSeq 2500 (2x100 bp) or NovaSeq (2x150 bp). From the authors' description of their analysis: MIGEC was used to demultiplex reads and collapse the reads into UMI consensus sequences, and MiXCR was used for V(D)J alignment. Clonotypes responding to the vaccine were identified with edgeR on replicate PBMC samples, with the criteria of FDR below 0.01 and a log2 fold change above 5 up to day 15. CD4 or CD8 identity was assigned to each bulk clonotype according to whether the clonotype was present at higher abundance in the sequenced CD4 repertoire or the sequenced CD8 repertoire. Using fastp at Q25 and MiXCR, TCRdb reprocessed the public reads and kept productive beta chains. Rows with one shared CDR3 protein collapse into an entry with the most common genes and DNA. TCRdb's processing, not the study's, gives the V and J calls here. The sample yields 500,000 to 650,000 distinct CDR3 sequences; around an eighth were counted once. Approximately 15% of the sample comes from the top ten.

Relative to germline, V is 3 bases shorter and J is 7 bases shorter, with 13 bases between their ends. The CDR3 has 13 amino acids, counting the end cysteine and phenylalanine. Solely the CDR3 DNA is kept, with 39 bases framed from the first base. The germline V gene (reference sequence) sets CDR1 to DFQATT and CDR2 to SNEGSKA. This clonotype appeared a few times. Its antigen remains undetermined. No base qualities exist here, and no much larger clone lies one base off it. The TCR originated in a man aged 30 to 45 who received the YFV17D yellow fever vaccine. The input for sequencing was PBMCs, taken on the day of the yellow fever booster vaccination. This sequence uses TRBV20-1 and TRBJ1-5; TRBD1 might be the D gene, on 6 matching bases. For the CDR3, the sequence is CSASRAGEQPQHF. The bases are TGCAGTGCTAGTAGGGCAGGGGAACAGCCCCAGCATTTT.